This T cell receptor (beta chain) is from a study of cytomegalovirus exposure and HLA in healthy donors. 13 Jbeta primers and 60 Vbeta primers were used for the PCR. Assay used: immunoSEQ multiplex PCR; TCRdb lists only in-frame clones, some missing. In total, the table holds approximately 130,000 clones. This TCR derives from a woman aged 55-69 years in good health and CMV-seronegative. The sample comprised PBMCs.

CDR3 region: CASSLGGGRRNTIYF. CDR3 sequence (DNA): TGTGCCAGCAGCTTAGGCGGAGGGAGGCGGAACACCATATATTTT. The chain links TRBV11-1 to TRBJ1-3; unclear D gene. The germline CDR1 and CDR2 sequences are SGHAT and FQDESV (reference sequence). V shed 1 base and J shed 7 bases, with 14 bases lying between them. There are 15 residues in the CDR3.